The 10 T cell receptor beta chains below all came from one sample that was sequenced in a study of blood T cell repertoires in COVID-19 (dated by TCRdb to 2020 to 2021). Receptor amplification or capture employed the immunoSEQ multiplex PCR assay. TCRdb mirrors the immuneACCESS table, restricted to in-frame sequences. Some clones are absent from its copies; in checked studies, under half trace to an unresolved V gene, and the reason for the others is unknown. The sample records 150,000 or so clones, around 84% of which are singletons. The ten biggest clones cover 35% to 40% of the sample. The sample was peripheral blood. The receptor source for this set is a human donor in a cohort sampled during active COVID-19.

The V and J genes are TRBV27 and TRBJ2-3, with 13 bases lining up with TRBD2. The CDR3 spans 18 residues. Trimming at V came to 2 bases and at J to 4 bases, leaving 9 bases not matched to a gene. The germline V gene has CDR1 MNHEY and CDR2 SMNVEV (reference sequence). The CDR3 loop reads CASSLAVTSGGAADTQYF. CDR3 DNA: TGTGCCAGCAGTTTAGCAGTAACTAGCGGGGGGGCCGCAGATACGCAGTATTTT.

The genes are TRBV30 and TRBJ1-2; tentatively, D is TRBD1 (6 bases). Per the germline V gene, CDR1 is GTSNPN and CDR2 is SVGIG (reference sequence). Between the trimmed V and J ends, which lost 5 bases and 2 bases, there was a span of 15 bases. The CDR3 length is 14 residues. The CDR3 region is CAWGPYRANYGYTF. The CDR3 DNA sequence: TGTGCCTGGGGTCCGTACAGGGCAAACTATGGCTACACCTTC.

The V gene is TRBV7-9, the J gene TRBJ1-3, with TRBD1 matching over 8 bases. CDR1 is SEHNR, CDR2 FQNEAQ, per germline (reference sequence). The length of the CDR3 is 14 residues. With 6 bases clipped from V and 1 base from J, the junction kept 2 bases outside the gene matches. The CDR3 DNA follows: TGTGCCAGCAGAACAGGGGGATCTGGAAACACCATATATTTT. The encoded protein is CASRTGGSGNTIYF.

As for this clone: Other nucleotide sequences in the sample specify the same CDR3. V gene TRBV5-1 combines with J gene TRBJ2-1; 11 nucleotides match TRBD2. Germline CDR1 is SGHRS and CDR2 is YFSETQ. The CDR3 contains 16 residues. Trimming at V came to 2 bases and at J to 2 bases, leaving 3 bases not matched to a gene. The chain's CDR3 is CASSFSSGGPYNEQFF. CDR3 nucleotides: TGCGCCAGCAGCTTCTCTAGCGGGGGGCCCTACAATGAGCAGTTCTTC. Full variable domain (remainder filled in from reference TRBV5-1 and TRBJ2-1): KAGVTQTPRYLIKTRGQQVTLSCSPISGHRSVSWYQQTPGQGLQFLFEYFSETQRNKGNFPGRFSGRQFSNSRSEMNVSTLELGDSALYLCASSFSSGGPYNEQFFGPGTRLTVL.

The gene calls are TRBV4-3 and TRBJ1-4; D not certain. The CDR3 consists of 16 residues. V lost 0 bases and J 8 bases, leaving 16 bases between the germline ends. The germline V gene encodes CDR1 LGHNA and CDR2 YSLEER. The CDR3 sequence: CASSQDLSGGGEKLFF. CDR3 coding DNA: TGCGCCAGCAGCCAAGATCTGTCGGGAGGAGGGGAAAAACTGTTTTTT.

This sequence joins TRBV5-6 and TRBJ2-4; 9 bases agree with TRBD2. The germline V gene encodes CDR1 SGHDT and CDR2 YYEEEE. The CDR3 is made up of 13 amino acids. Trimming cost V 2 bases and J 6 bases; bases outside gene matches: 0. CDR3 bases: TGTGCCAGCAGCTTAGCGGGGGGAAACATTCAGTACTTC. Translating gives CASSLAGGNIQYF.

This clone was counted between two and nine times. The chain has TRBV5-4 and TRBJ1-1; D might be TRBD1 (6 bases). The CDR3 extends over 13 amino acids. With 4 bases removed from V and 0 bases from J, the gap between germline ends came to 7 bases. CDR1 is SGHNT and CDR2 is YYREEE in the germline V gene (reference sequence). CDR3 residues: CASSPGVNTEAFF. DNA of the CDR3: TGTGCCAGCAGCCCAGGGGTGAACACTGAAGCTTTCTTT. The whole variable domain, filled in from reference TRBV5-4 and TRBJ1-1, reads ETGVTQSPTHLIKTRGQQVTLRCSSQSGHNTVSWYQQALGQGPQFIFQYYREEENGRGNFPPRFSGLQFPNYSSELNVNALELDDSALYLCASSPGVNTEAFFGQGTRLTVV.

CDR3 protein: CASSLDRTGVREQYF. The CDR3 nucleotides read TGCGCCAGCAGCTTGGACCGGACAGGGGTGCGTGAGCAGTACTTC. The rearrangement links TRBV5-1 to TRBJ2-7, with 9 bases that match TRBD1. The CDR3 is 15 residues long. The junction had 8 bases not matched to a gene; V was cut back by 0 bases and J by 7 bases. The V gene's germline CDR1 is SGHRS and CDR2 YFSETQ.

This clone came up a few times. The rearrangement links TRBV6-2 or TRBV6-3 to TRBJ2-7; 7 bases match TRBD1. Trimming took 5 bases from V and 3 from J; bases not matched to a gene: 10. CDR1 and CDR2 from the germline V gene are MNHEY and SVGEGT. The length of the CDR3 is 15 residues. The CDR3 bases are TGTGCCAGCAGTCGAGCTCCGGGACAGAGCTACGAGCAGTACTTC. Translated: CASSRAPGQSYEQYF.

The rearrangement links TRBV7-3 to TRBJ2-6; a weak D match, TRBD1 (5 bases). V lost 5 bases and J 1 base, leaving 12 bases between the germline ends. This CDR3 is built from 16 residues. CDR1 and CDR2 from the germline V gene are SGHTA and FQGTGA. The CDR3: CASSPGSGSGANVLTF. The CDR3 DNA sequence: TGTGCCAGCAGCCCAGGGTCCGGGTCTGGGGCCAACGTCCTGACTTTC.